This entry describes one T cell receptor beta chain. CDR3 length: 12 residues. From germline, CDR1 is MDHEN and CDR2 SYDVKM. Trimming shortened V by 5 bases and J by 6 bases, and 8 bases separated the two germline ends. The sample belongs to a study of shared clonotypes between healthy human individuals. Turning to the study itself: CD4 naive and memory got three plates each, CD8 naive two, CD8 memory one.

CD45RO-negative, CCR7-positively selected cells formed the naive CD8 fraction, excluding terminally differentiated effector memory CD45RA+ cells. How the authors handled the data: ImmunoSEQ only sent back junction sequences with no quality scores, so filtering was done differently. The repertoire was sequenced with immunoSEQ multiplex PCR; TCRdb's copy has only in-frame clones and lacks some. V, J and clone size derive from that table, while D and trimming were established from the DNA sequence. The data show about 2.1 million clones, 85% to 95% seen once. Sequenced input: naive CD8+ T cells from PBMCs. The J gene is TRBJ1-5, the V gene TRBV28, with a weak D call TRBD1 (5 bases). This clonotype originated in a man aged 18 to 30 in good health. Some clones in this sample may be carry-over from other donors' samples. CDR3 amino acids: CASSEGIQPQHF. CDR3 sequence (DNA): TGTGCCAGCAGTGAGGGGATTCAGCCCCAGCATTTT.